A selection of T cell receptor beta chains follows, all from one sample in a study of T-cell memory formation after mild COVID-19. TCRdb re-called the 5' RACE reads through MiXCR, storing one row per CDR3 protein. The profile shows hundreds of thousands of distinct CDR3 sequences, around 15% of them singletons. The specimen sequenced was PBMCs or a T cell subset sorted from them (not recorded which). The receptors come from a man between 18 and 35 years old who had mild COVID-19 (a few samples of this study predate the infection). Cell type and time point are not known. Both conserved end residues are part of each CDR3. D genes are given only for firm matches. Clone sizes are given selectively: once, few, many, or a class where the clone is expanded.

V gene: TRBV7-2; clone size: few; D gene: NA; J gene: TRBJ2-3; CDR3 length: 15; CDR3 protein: CASSSGAGFTDTQYF; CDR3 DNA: TGTGCCAGCAGCTCGGGGGCGGGATTCACAGATACGCAGTATTTT
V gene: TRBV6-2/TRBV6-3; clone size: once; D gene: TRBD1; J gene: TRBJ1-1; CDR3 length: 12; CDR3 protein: CASSTGTGNAFF; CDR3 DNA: TGTGCCAGCAGCACCGGGACAGGGAACGCTTTCTTT
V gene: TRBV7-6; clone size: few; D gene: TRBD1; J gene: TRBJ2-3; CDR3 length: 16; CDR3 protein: CASSFGTGGIADTQYF; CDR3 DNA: TGTGCCAGCAGCTTTGGCACAGGGGGAATTGCGGATACGCAGTATTTT
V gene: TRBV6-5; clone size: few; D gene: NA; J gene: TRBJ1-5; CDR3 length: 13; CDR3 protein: CASRSDSNQPQHF; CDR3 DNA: TGTGCCAGCAGATCTGACAGCAATCAGCCCCAGCATTTT
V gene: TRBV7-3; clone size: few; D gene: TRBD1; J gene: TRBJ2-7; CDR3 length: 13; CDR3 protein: CASSVDRGQKEYF; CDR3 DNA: TGTGCCAGCAGCGTCGACAGGGGGCAAAAGGAGTACTTC
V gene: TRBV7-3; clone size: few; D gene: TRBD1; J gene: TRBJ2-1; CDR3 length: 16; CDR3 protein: CASSPSPGQGINEQFF; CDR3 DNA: TGTGCCAGCAGCCCCTCCCCGGGACAGGGAATTAATGAGCAGTTCTTC
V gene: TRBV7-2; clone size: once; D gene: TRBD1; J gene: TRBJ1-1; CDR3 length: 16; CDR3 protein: CASSLAQGQGVTEAFF; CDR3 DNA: TGTGCCAGCAGCTTAGCGCAGGGACAGGGGGTCACTGAAGCTTTCTTT
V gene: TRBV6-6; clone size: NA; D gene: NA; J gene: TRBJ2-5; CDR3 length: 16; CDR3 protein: CASSYWSTKDQETQYF; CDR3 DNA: TGTGCCAGCAGTTACTGGAGCACGAAAGACCAAGAGACCCAGTACTTC
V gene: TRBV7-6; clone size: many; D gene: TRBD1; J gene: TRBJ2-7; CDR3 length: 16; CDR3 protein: CASSLDVRGLAYEQYF; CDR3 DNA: TGTGCCAGCAGCTTAGATGTGAGGGGGCTTGCCTACGAGCAGTACTTC
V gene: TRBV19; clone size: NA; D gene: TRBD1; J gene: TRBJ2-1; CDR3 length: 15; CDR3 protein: CASDRGTSSYNEQFF; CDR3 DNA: TGTGCCAGCGACAGGGGGACGAGCTCCTACAATGAGCAGTTCTTC
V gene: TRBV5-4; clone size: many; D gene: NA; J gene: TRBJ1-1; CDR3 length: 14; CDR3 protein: CASRPDSDNTEAFF; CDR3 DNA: TGTGCCAGCAGACCCGACAGTGACAACACTGAAGCTTTCTTT
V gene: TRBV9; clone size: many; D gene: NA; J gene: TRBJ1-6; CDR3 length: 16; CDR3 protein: CASSVAATRYNSPLHF; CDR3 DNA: TGTGCCAGCAGCGTAGCGGCCACCCGATATAATTCACCCCTCCACTTT
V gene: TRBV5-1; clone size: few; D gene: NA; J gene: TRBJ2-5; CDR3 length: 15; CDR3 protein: CASSIGGPLGETQYF; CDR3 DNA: TGCGCCAGCAGCATCGGGGGCCCCCTAGGAGAGACCCAGTACTTC
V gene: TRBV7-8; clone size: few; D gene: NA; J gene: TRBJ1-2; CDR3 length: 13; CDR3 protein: CASSPGLGEGYTF; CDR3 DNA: TGTGCCAGCAGCCCAGGACTAGGCGAAGGCTACACCTTC
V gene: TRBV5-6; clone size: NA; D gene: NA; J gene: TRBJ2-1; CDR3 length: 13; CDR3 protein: CASSPRPYNEQFF; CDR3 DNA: TGTGCCAGCAGCCCGAGACCCTACAATGAGCAGTTCTTC
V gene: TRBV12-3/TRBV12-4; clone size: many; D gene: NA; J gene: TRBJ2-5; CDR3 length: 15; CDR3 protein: CASSQSFRDSETQYF; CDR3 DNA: TGTGCCAGCAGTCAATCCTTCCGGGACTCTGAGACCCAGTACTTC
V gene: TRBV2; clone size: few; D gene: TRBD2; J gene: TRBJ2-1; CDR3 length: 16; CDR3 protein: CASRDPSGGPYNEQFF; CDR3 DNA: TGTGCCAGCAGGGACCCTAGCGGGGGGCCTTACAATGAGCAGTTCTTC
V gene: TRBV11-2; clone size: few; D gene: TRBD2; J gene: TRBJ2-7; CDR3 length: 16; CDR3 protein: CASSPRISGGPYEQYF; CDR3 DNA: TGTGCCAGCAGCCCCCGAATTAGCGGGGGCCCCTACGAGCAGTACTTC
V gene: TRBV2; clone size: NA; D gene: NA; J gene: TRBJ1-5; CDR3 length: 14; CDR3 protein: CASSSGGTRQPQHF; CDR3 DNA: TGTGCCAGCAGCTCCGGCGGGACAAGACAGCCCCAGCATTTT
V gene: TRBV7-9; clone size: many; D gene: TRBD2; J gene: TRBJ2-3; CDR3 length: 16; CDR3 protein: CASSLSGGAGTDTQYF; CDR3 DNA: TGTGCCAGCAGTCTCAGCGGGGGGGCCGGGACAGATACGCAGTATTTT
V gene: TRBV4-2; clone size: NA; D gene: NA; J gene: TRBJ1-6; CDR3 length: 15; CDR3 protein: CASSQLQERNSPLHF; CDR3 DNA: TGTGCCAGCAGCCAGCTACAGGAAAGGAATTCACCCCTCCACTTT
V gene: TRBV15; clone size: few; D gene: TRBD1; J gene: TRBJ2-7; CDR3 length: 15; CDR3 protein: CATSRNQGAGYEQYF; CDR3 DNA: TGTGCCACCAGCAGAAACCAGGGGGCGGGGTACGAGCAGTACTTC
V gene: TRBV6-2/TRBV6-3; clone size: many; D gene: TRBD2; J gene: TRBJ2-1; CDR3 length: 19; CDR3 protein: CASSYLPRTSSSSYNEQFF; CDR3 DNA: TGTGCCAGCAGTTACCTTCCCAGGACTAGCTCAAGCTCCTACAATGAGCAGTTCTTC
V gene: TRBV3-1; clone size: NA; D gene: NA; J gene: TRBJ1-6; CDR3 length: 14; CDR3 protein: CASSQVGAGRALHF; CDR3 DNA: TGTGCCAGCAGCCAAGTGGGTGCCGGTCGGGCCCTCCACTTT
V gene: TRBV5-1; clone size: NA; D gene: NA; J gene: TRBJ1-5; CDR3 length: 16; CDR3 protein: CASSPSPGAGNQPQHF; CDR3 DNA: TGCGCCAGCAGCCCGAGCCCAGGGGCCGGTAATCAGCCCCAGCATTTT
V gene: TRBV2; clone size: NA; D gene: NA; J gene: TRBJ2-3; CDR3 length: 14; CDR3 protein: CASSDPDKTDTQYF; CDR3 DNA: TGTGCCAGCAGTGACCCAGATAAGACCGATACGCAGTATTTT
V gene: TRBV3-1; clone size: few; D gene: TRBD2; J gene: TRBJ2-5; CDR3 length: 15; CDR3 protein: CASSQFVGLVATQYF; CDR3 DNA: TGTGCCAGCAGCCAGTTTGTGGGACTAGTTGCGACCCAGTACTTC
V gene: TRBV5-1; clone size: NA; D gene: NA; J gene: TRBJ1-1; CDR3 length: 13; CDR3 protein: CASSLTGRAEAFF; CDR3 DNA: TGCGCCAGCAGCTTGACCGGACGGGCGGAAGCTTTCTTT
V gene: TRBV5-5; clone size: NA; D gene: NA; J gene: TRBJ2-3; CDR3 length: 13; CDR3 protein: CASPIPSTDTQYF; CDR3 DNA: TGTGCCAGCCCGATCCCGAGCACAGATACGCAGTATTTT
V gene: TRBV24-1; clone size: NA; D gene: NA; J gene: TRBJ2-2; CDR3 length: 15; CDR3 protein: CATSDTSAGTGELFF; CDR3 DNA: TGTGCCACCAGTGATACCTCGGCAGGCACCGGGGAGCTGTTTTTT
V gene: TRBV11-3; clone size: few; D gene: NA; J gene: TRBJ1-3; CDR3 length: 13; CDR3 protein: CASSFGFGNTIYF; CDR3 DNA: TGTGCCAGCAGCTTCGGGTTTGGAAACACCATATATTTT
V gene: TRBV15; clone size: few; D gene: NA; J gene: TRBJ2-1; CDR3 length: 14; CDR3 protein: CATSRDQGYNEQFF; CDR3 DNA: TGTGCCACCAGCAGAGATCAAGGTTACAATGAGCAGTTCTTC
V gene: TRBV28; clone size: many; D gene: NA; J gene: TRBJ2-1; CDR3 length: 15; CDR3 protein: CASSYQDRWGDEQFF; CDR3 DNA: TGTGCCAGCAGTTATCAGGACCGTTGGGGAGATGAGCAGTTCTTC
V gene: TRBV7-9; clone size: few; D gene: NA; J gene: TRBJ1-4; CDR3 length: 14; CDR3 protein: CASSLSQGNEKLFF; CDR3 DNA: TGTGCCAGCAGCTTATCGCAGGGGAACGAAAAACTGTTTTTT
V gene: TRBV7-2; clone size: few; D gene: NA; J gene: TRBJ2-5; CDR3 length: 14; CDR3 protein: CASSVEIAEETQYF; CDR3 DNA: TGTGCCAGCAGCGTCGAGATAGCGGAAGAGACCCAGTACTTC
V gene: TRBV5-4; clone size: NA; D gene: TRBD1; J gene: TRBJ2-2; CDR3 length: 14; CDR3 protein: CASSDGQDTGELFF; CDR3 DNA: TGTGCCAGCAGCGATGGACAGGACACCGGGGAGCTGTTTTTT
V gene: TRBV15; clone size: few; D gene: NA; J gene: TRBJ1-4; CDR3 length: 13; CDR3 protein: CATSRDGGEKLFF; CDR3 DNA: TGTGCCACCAGCAGAGATGGAGGGGAAAAACTGTTTTTT
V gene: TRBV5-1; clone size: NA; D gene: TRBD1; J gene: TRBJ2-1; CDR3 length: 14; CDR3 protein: CASSLYPDRDEQFF; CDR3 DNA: TGCGCCAGCAGCTTGTACCCCGACAGGGATGAGCAGTTCTTC
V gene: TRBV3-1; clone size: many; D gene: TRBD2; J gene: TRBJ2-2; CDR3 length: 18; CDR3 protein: CASSQDIYGGAYTGELFF; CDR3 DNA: TGTGCCAGCAGCCAAGATATTTACGGGGGGGCTTACACCGGGGAGCTGTTTTTT
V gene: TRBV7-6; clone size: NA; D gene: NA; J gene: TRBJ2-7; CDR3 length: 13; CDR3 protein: CASSLSSLREQYF; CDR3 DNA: TGTGCCAGCAGCTTGAGTTCCCTCCGCGAGCAGTACTTC
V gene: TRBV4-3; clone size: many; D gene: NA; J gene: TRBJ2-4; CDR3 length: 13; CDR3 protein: CASSPEWGFIQYF; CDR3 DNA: TGCGCCAGCAGCCCCGAATGGGGGTTCATTCAGTACTTC
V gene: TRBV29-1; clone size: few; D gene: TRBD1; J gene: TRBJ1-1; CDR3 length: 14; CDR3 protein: CSVVGQGAKAEAFF; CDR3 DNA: TGCAGCGTTGTTGGGCAGGGGGCGAAGGCTGAAGCTTTCTTT